This T cell receptor (beta chain) was obtained from a study of cytomegalovirus exposure and HLA in healthy donors. Background on the study: HLA-typed donors contributed approximately 86 million unique TCRs, which were held in an early data release.

Study outcomes and limitations: When analyzed later, a missense DCLRE1C variant was found to be linked to TCR beta V- and J-gene trimming. Solely CMV serostatus was available to characterize immune exposure. Further analysis was carried out later, and it showed several of the most significant clusters appearing linked to common viral pathogens.

On this clone: Its cognate antigen is unknown.

The CDR3 is 15 amino acids. Germline CDR1 and CDR2: MNHEY and SVGAGI. V was pared by 6 bases and J by 5 bases, with 7 bases of the junction left unmatched. The PCR contained 60 Vbeta and 13 Jbeta primers. Sequencing was performed with immunoSEQ multiplex PCR; in TCRdb, only in-frame clones are kept and a portion is missing. The profile shows roughly 140,000 clones, around 66% of them singletons. The chain links TRBV6-5 to TRBJ2-2, with 9 bases fitting TRBD1. The receptor's source is a woman younger than 45 in good health and CMV-seropositive. The specimen sequenced was PBMCs. The CDR3 reads CASSNRQGGTGELFF. As DNA, the CDR3 is TGTGCCAGCAGCAACCGACAGGGGGGAACCGGGGAGCTGTTTTTT.